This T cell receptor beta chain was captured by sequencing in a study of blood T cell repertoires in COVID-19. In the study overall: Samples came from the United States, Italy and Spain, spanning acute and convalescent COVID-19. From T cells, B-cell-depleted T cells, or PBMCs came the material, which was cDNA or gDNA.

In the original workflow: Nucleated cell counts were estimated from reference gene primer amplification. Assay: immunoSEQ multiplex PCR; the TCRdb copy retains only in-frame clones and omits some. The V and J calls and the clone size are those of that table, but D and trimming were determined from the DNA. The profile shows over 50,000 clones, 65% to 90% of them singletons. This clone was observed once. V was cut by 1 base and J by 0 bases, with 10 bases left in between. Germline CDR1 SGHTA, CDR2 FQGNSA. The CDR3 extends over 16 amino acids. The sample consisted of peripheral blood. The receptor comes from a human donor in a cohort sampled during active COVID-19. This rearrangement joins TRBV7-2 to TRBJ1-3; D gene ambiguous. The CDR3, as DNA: TGTGCCAGCAGCTTAGAGAGGGCAGGCTCTGGAAACACCATATATTTT. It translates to CASSLERAGSGNTIYF. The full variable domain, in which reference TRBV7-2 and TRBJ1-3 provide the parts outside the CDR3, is GAGVSQSPSNKVTEKGKDVELRCDPISGHTALYWYRQSLGQGLEFLIYFQGNSAPDKSGLPSDRFSAERTGGSVSTLTIQRTQQEDSAVYLCASSLERAGSGNTIYFGEGSWLTVV.